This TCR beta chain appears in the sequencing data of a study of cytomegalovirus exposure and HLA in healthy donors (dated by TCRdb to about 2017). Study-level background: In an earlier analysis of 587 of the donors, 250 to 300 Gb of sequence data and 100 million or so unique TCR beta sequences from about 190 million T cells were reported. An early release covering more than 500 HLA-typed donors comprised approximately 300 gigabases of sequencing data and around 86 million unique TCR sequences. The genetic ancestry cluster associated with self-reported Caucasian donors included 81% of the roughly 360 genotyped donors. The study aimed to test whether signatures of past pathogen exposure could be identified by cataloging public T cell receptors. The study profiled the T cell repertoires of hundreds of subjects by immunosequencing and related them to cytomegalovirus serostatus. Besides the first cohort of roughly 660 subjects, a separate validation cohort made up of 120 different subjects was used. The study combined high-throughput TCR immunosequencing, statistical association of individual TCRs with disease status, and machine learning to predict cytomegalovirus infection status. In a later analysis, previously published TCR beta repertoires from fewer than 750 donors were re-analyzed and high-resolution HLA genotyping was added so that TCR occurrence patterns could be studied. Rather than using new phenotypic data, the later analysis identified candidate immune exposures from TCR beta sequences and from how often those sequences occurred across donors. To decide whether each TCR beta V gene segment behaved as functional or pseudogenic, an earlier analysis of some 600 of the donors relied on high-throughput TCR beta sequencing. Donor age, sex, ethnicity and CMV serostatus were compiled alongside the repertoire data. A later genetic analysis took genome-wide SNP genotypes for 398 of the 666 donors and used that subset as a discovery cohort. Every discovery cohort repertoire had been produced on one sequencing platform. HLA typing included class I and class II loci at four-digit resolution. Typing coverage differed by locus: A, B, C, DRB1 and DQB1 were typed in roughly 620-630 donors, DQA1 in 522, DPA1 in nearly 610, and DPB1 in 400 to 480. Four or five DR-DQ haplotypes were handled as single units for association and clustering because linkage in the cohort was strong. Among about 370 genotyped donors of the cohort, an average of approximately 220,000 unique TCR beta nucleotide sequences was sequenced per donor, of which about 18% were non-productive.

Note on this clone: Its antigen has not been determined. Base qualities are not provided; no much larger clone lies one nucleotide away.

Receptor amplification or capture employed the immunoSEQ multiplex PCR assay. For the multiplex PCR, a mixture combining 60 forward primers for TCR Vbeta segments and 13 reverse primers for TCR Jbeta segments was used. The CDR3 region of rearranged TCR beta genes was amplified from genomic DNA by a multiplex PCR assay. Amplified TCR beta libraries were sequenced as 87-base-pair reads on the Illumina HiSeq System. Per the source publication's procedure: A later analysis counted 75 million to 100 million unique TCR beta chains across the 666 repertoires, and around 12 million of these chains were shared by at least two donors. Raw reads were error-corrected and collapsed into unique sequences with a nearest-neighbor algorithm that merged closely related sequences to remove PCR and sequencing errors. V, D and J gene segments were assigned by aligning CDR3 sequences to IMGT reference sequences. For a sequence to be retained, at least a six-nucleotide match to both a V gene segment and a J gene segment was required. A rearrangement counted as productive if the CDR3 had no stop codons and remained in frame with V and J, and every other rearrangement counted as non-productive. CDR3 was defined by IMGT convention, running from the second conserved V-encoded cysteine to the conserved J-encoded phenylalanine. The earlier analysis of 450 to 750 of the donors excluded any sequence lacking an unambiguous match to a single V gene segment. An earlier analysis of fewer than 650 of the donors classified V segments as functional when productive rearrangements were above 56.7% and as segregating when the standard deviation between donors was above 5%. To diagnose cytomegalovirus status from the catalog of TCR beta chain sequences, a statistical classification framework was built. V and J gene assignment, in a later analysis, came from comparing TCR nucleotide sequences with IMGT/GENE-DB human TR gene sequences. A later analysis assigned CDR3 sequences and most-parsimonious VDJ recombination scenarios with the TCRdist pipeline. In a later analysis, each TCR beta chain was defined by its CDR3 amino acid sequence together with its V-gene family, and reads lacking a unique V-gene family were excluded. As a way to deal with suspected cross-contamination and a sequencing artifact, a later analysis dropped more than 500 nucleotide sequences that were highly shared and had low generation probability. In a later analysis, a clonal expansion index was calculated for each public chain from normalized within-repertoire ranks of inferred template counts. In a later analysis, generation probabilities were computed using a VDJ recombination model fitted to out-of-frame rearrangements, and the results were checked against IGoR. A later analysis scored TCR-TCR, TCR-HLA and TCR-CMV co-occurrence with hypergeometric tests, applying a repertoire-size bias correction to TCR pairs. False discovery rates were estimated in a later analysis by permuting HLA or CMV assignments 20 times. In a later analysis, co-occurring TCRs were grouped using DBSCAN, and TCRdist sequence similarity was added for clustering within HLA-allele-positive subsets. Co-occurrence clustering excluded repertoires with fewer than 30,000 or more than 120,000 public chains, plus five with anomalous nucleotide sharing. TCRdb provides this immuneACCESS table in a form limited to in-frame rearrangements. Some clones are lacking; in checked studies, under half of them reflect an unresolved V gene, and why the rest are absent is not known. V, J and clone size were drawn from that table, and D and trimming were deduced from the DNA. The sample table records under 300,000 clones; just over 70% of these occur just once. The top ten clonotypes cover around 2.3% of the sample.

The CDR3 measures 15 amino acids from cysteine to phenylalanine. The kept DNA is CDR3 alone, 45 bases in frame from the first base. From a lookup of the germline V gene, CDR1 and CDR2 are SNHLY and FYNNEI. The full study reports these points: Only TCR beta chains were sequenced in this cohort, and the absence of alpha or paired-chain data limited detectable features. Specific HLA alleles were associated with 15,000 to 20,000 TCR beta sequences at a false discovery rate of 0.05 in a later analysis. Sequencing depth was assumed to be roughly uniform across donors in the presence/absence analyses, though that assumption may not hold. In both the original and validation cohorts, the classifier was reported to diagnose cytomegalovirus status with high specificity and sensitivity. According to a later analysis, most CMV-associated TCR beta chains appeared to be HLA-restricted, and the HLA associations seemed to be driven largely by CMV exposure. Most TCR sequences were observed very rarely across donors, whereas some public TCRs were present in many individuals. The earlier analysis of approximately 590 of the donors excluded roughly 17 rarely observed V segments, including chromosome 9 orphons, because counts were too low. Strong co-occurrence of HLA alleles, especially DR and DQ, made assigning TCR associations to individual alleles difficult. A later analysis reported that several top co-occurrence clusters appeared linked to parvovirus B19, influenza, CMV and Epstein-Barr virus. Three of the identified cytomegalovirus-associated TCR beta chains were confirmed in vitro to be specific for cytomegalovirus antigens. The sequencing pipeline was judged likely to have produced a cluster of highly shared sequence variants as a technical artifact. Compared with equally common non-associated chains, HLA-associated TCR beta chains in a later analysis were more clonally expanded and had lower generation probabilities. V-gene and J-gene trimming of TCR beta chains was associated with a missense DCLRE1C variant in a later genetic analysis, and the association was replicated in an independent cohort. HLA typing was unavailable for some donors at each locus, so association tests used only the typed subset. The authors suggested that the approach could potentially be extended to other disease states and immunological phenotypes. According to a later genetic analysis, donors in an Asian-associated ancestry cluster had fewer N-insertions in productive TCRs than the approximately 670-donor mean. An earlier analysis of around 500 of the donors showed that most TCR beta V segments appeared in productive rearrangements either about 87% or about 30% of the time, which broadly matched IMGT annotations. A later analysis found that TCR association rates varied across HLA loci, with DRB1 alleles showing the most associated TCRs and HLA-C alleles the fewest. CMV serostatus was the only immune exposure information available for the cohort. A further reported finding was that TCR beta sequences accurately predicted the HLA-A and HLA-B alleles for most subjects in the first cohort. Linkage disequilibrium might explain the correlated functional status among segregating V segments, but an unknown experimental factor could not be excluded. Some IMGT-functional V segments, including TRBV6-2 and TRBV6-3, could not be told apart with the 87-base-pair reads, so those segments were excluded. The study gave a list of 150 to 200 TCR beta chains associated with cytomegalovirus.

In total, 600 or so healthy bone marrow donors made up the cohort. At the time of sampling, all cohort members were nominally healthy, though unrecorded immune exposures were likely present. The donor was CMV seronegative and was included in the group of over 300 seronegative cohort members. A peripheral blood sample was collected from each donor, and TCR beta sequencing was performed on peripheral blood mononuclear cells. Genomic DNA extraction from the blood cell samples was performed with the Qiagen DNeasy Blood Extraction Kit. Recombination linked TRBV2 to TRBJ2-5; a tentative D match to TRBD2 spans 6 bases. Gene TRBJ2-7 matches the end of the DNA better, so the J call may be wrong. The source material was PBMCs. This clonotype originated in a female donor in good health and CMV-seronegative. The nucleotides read TGTGCCAGCAGTGAAGAGCTGACTAGATCTTACGAGCAGTACTTC. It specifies CASSEELTRSYEQYF.